This entry lists 11 T cell receptor beta chains sequenced from one sample in a study of response to subunit inactivated influenza vaccine (dated by TCRdb to the late 2010s). The library was prepared using RT-PCR. Sequencing instrument: Illumina HiSeq 2500. TCRdb applied fastp at Q25 and MiXCR to the public reads, then kept only in-frame beta chains. Identical CDR3 proteins give one entry, which carries the most common genes and DNA. This sample holds some 640,000 distinct CDR3 sequences; 14% were observed only once. The top ten hold 6% to 8% of the sample. The source was PBMCs from blood, collected around 15 days before vaccination. These receptors came from a man aged 50-59 years who received an inactivated influenza vaccine. Donor details come from another sample of the same person, matched by shared clones.

This clonotype was seen many times. The chain is built from TRBV5-5 and TRBJ2-7; D is unresolved. Germline-derived CDR1 and CDR2 are SGHKS and YYEKEE (reference sequence). Trimming removed 0 bases from V and 6 bases from J, with 7 bases in between. This CDR3 region has 12 residues. In nucleotides, the CDR3 is TGTGCCAGCAGCTTGGCCGGACGCGAGCAGTACTTC. Its translation is CASSLAGREQYF.

The DNA for the CDR3 is TGTGCCAGCAGCTTGGGACAGAGACTGTTTTTT. It encodes CASSLGQRLFF. This sequence joins TRBV7-2 and TRBJ1-4, with 7 positions matching TRBD1. Germline-derived CDR1 and CDR2 are SGHTA and FQGNSA. The V and J ends lost 3 bases and 13 bases, in that order; junction bases with no gene match: 2. This CDR3 is 11 amino acids long.

This clonotype was counted many times. This chain uses TRBV12-3 or TRBV12-4 with TRBJ2-3; the D gene is possibly TRBD1 (6 bases). V lost 4 bases and J 5 bases, leaving 10 bases between the germline ends. The CDR3 contains 13 residues. CDR3 sequence: CASSSTGIDTQYF. The CDR3 nucleotides read TGTGCCAGCAGTTCTACAGGGATAGATACGCAGTATTTT.

V is TRBV7-9 and J is TRBJ2-3; 9 nucleotides align to TRBD2. From germline, CDR1 is SEHNR and CDR2 FQNEAQ (reference sequence). The trim removed 3 bases at V and 0 bases at J, leaving 4 bases unmatched. The CDR3 is 16 residues long. CDR3 nucleotide sequence: TGTGCCAGCAGCTTCAGGACTAGCGCTAGCACAGATACGCAGTATTTT. Encoded protein: CASSFRTSASTDTQYF.

The chain uses TRBV5-1 and TRBJ2-1; D might be TRBD1 (5 bases). Germline V CDR1 and CDR2: SGHRS, YFSETQ. CDR3 length equals 15 residues. Trimming left V 4 bases short and J 6 bases short, with 17 bases between. The CDR3 sequence is CASSQIDSRLNEQFF. Written as DNA, the CDR3 is TGCGCCAGCAGCCAAATTGACAGTCGGCTCAATGAGCAGTTCTTC.

This chain joins TRBV12-3 or TRBV12-4 and TRBJ1-5; perhaps TRBD1 as D (5 bases). The CDR3 extends over 16 amino acids. V lost 6 bases and J lost 2, with 17 bases in between. This CDR3 is CASSRGFSGGNQPQHF. The CDR3 DNA sequence: TGTGCCAGCAGCCGGGGATTTTCGGGGGGCAATCAGCCCCAGCATTTT.

The chain uses TRBV20-1 and TRBJ1-4; TRBD1 matches 8 bases. V trimming: 0 bases; J trimming: 4 bases; junction bases outside the gene matches: 7. The germline V gene has CDR1 DFQATT and CDR2 SNEGSKA (reference sequence). The CDR3 loop spans 16 amino acids. DNA of the CDR3: TGCAGTGCTAGAGATCGCAGGACAGGGATTAATGAAAAACTGTTTTTT. Encoded protein: CSARDRRTGINEKLFF.

The rearrangement uses TRBV28 and TRBJ2-7; 7 bases agree with TRBD2. Germline trimming cut 1 base from V and 0 bases from J; bases unmatched to any gene: 6. This CDR3 has 16 residues. CDR1 and CDR2 from the germline V gene are MDHEN and SYDVKM. CDR3 amino acids: CASSLSLAESSYEQYF. In DNA form, the CDR3 reads TGTGCCAGCAGTTTATCCCTAGCGGAAAGCTCCTACGAGCAGTACTTC.

This clonotype has just a few counts. The genes are TRBV6-2 or TRBV6-3 and TRBJ2-7; 10 nucleotides agree with TRBD2. Per germline, CDR1 MNHEY and CDR2 SVGEGT. Trimming took 2 bases from V and 5 from J; bases not matched to a gene: 12. The CDR3 consists of 17 residues. The DNA for the CDR3 is TGTGCCAGCAGTTACCACGAAGAACTAGCGGGACAGAACGAGCAGTACTTC. This gives the protein CASSYHEELAGQNEQYF.

The gene calls are TRBV20-1 and TRBJ2-5, with a possible D match to TRBD1 (6 bases). V was clipped by 5 bases and J by 3 bases, with 25 bases between them. The germline gives CDR1 DFQATT, CDR2 SNEGSKA (reference sequence). The CDR3 runs to 17 residues. CDR3 coding DNA: TGCAGTGCTCTACCCCAAGCCCCCGGGACAAGGAAAGAGACCCAGTACTTC. It specifies CSALPQAPGTRKETQYF.

The chain joins TRBV4-3 to TRBJ2-2; D possibly corresponds to TRBD2 (6 bases). The CDR3 spans 13 residues. V was trimmed by 0 bases and J by 8 bases, leaving 7 bases between them. Germline V lookup: CDR1 LGHNA, CDR2 YSLEER. The CDR3 region is CASSQEGGGELFF. Here the CDR3 DNA reads TGCGCCAGCAGCCAAGAGGGGGGTGGGGAGCTGTTTTTT.